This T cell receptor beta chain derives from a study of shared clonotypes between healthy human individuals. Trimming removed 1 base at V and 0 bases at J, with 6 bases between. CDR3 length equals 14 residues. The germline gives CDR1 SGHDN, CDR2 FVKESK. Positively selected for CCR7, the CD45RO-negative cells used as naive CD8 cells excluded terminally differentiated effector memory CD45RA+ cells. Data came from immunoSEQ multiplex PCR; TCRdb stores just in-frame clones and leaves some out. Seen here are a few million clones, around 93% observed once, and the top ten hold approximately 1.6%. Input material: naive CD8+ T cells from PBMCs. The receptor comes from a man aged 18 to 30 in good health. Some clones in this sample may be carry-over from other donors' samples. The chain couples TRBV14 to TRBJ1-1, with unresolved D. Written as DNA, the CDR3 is TGTGCCAGCAGCCAAGGGCGGATGAACACTGAAGCTTTCTTT. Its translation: CASSQGRMNTEAFF. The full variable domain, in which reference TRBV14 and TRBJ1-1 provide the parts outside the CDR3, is EAGVTQFPSHSVIEKGQTVTLRCDPISGHDNLYWYRRVMGKEIKFLLHFVKESKQDESGMPNNRFLAERTGGTYSTLKVQPAELEDSGVYFCASSQGRMNTEAFFGQGTRLTVV.